This T cell receptor (beta chain) was captured by sequencing in a study of blood T cell repertoires in COVID-19. Study information: Sites across the United States, Italy and Spain contributed samples from acute and convalescent COVID-19.

Germline V gene sequence: CDR1 SEHNR, CDR2 FQNEAQ (reference sequence). The V gene end was trimmed by 1 base and the J gene end by 8 bases; junction bases not matched to a gene: 8. The CDR3 runs 15 residues. Only one count was recorded for this clone. Source study methods: Amplified reference gene primers provided the basis for estimating nucleated cell counts. TCRdb's table, derived via immunoSEQ multiplex PCR, lists solely in-frame clones and lacks some. That table gives V, J and clone size, and the DNA gave D and trimming. The table shows 200,000 to 300,000 clones, with approximately 80% occurring only once.

This sequence originates from a woman in her sixties or seventies with active or convalescent COVID-19. The J gene is TRBJ1-1, the V gene TRBV7-9, with 9 positions matching TRBD1. The sample was peripheral blood. CDR3 region: CASSLGQGVRGEAFF. CDR3 in DNA: TGTGCCAGCAGCTTAGGACAGGGGGTCCGCGGGGAAGCTTTCTTT.